One sample yielded the 19 T cell receptor beta chains listed below, sequenced in a study of cytomegalovirus exposure and HLA in healthy donors. A multiplex PCR was run with 60 Vbeta primers and 13 Jbeta primers. The data were produced by immunoSEQ multiplex PCR, yet TCRdb's version contains in-frame clones alone and is incomplete. This sample yields more than 95,000 clones, of which about four fifths are seen a single time; 3.6% belongs to the top ten. The specimen sequenced was PBMCs. Receptors were obtained from a woman in her thirties or forties in good health and CMV-seropositive.

This clone came up a few times. The rearrangement links TRBV5-1 to TRBJ2-2, with TRBD2 identical over 12 bases. CDR3 length: 15 amino acids. Germline V gene sequence: CDR1 SGHRS, CDR2 YFSETQ. V was pared by 0 bases and J by 6 bases, with 0 bases of the junction left unmatched. In nucleotides, the CDR3 is TGCGCCAGCAGCTTGGGGACTAGCGGGGCCGGGGAGCTGTTTTTT. This encodes CASSLGTSGAGELFF.

The rearrangement uses TRBV27 and TRBJ1-1, with a tentative D call TRBD1 (6 bases). The CDR3 length is 13 residues. Germline CDR1 MNHEY, CDR2 SMNVEV (reference sequence). Trimming removed 7 bases at V and 3 bases at J, with 12 bases between. The CDR3 region has the DNA TGTGCCAGCATTTCAGGGGTGTACACTGAAGCTTTCTTT. Its protein is CASISGVYTEAFF.

The rearrangement uses TRBV2 and TRBJ2-7; D gene ambiguous. The CDR3 length is 12 residues. Germline V gives CDR1 SNHLY, CDR2 FYNNEI. Trimming removed 8 bases from V and 0 bases from J, with 8 bases in between. The CDR3 sequence: CASARSSYEQYF. The CDR3 DNA reads TGTGCCAGCGCTAGGAGCTCCTACGAGCAGTACTTC.

This chain links TRBV27 with TRBJ2-1, with D perhaps TRBD1 (5 bases). CDR3 length: 17 residues. Deletions cut 5 bases from V and 0 bases from J, with 17 bases between. CDR1 is MNHEY and CDR2 is SMNVEV in the germline V gene (reference sequence). As DNA, the CDR3 is TGTGCCAGCAGTGTCGGACAAGCACCAAGCTCCTACAATGAGCAGTTCTTC. It specifies CASSVGQAPSSYNEQFF.

In DNA form, the CDR3 reads TGTGCCAGCAGGAACCGGGACAACAGCTATGGCTACACCTTC. It encodes CASRNRDNSYGYTF. The chain combines TRBV27 with TRBJ1-2, with a tentative D call TRBD1 (6 bases). CDR3 length equals 14 residues. The ends were cut back, 6 bases at V and 4 bases at J, with 15 bases in the middle. Germline values: CDR1 MNHEY, CDR2 SMNVEV (reference sequence).

The rearrangement uses TRBV15 and TRBJ1-1; D is undetermined. V gave up 4 bases and J gave up 5 bases, with 17 bases separating them. In germline, CDR1 is LNHNV, CDR2 YYDKDF (reference sequence). CDR3 length equals 15 residues. The CDR3 sequence: CATSTWTGAVTEAFF. The CDR3 coding sequence is TGTGCCACCAGCACCTGGACGGGAGCGGTTACTGAAGCTTTCTTT.

The chain carries TRBV27 and TRBJ2-7; 7 bases line up with TRBD1. Germline assignment: CDR1 MNHEY and CDR2 SMNVEV (reference sequence). The J segment lost 0 bases and the V segment lost 6 bases, leaving 5 bases of the junction unmatched. There are 14 residues in the CDR3. The CDR3 loop is CASSGTVSSYEQYF. DNA of the CDR3: TGTGCCAGCAGCGGGACAGTGAGCTCCTACGAGCAGTACTTC.

The chain recombines TRBV29-1 with TRBJ1-5, with TRBD1 matching 8 bases. Trimming took 5 bases from V and 6 from J; bases not matched to a gene: 12. The CDR3 sequence is 15 residues long. Germline CDR1 reads SQVTM; CDR2 reads ANQGSEA. CDR3 in DNA: TGCAGCGTTACAACACAGGGGGGAAGTCGTCAGCCCCAGCATTTT. This translates into CSVTTQGGSRQPQHF.

The chain is built from TRBV27 and TRBJ1-1, with D unclear. This CDR3 region has 13 residues. Germline V CDR1 and CDR2: MNHEY, SMNVEV (reference sequence). Trimming removed 0 bases from V and 8 bases from J, with 10 bases in between. In DNA form, the CDR3 reads TGTGCCAGCAGTTTATCGAGGGTATCGGAAGCTTTCTTT. It translates to CASSLSRVSEAFF.

This chain joins TRBV9 and TRBJ1-3, with TRBD1 as a possible D gene (5 bases). The V end was cut by 0 bases, the J end by 4 bases, with 8 bases between. Germline-derived CDR1 and CDR2 are SGDLS and YYNGEE. CDR3 length equals 14 residues. The CDR3 sequence is CASSVDDRGNTIYF. CDR3 DNA sequence: TGTGCCAGCAGCGTAGACGACAGAGGAAACACCATATATTTT.

V gene TRBV30 combines with J gene TRBJ2-4; 7 bases are a match to TRBD2. With V trimmed by 1 base and J by 0 bases, 12 bases remained unmatched. CDR1 is GTSNPN and CDR2 is SVGIG in the germline V gene (reference sequence). This CDR3 has 18 residues. In DNA form, the CDR3 reads TGTGCCTGGAGTGGAATCCCAGCGGGATTACTAGCCAAAAACATTCAGTACTTC. This encodes CAWSGIPAGLLAKNIQYF.

The genes are TRBV30 and TRBJ1-2, with D possibly TRBD1 on 6 matching bases. Between the trimmed V and J ends, which lost 3 bases and 2 bases, there was a span of 13 bases. Germline V CDR1 and CDR2: GTSNPN, SVGIG (reference sequence). The CDR3 contains 14 residues. CDR3: CAWSARGNNYGYTF. In DNA, the CDR3 is TGTGCCTGGAGCGCTAGGGGGAACAACTATGGCTACACCTTC. Filled out from reference TRBV30 and TRBJ1-2, the complete variable domain reads SQTIHQWPATLVQPVGSPLSLECTVEGTSNPNLYWYRQAAGRGLQLLFYSVGIGQISSEVPQNLSASRPQDRQFILSSKKLLLSDSGFYLCAWSARGNNYGYTFGSGTRLTVV.

This chain uses TRBV19 with TRBJ1-5; D gene unclear. The germline V gene encodes CDR1 LNHDA and CDR2 SQIVND (reference sequence). The V end was cut by 11 bases, the J end by 3 bases, with 11 bases between. CDR3 length equals 12 residues. For the CDR3, the DNA is TGTGCCTCCGAGGATTCCAATCAGCCCCAGCATTTT. This translates into CASEDSNQPQHF.

The gene calls are TRBV7-2 and TRBJ2-3; 8 nucleotides line up with TRBD1. This CDR3 is 14 amino acids long. The V gene's germline CDR1 is SGHTA and CDR2 FQGNSA. V shed 5 bases, J shed 6 bases, and the junction held 7 bases outside the gene matches. The CDR3 sequence is CASSQRTGPDTQYF. DNA of the CDR3: TGTGCCAGCAGCCAGAGGACAGGGCCGGATACGCAGTATTTT.

For the CDR3, the DNA is TGTGCCAGCAAATGGAGGGCAGGGGGCGAAAAACTGTTTTTT. It specifies CASKWRAGGEKLFF. The rearrangement joins TRBV5-8 to TRBJ1-4; 8 bases map to TRBD1. Germline CDR1 reads SGHTS; CDR2 reads YDEGEE. The CDR3 contains 14 residues. V gave up 6 bases and J gave up 8 bases; unmatched junction bases: 9.

This chain uses TRBV28 with TRBJ1-1; TRBD1 agrees at 8 bases. This CDR3 spans 16 amino acids. The J segment lost 4 bases and the V segment lost 8 bases, leaving 15 bases of the junction unmatched. Germline V gene lookup returns CDR1 MDHEN and CDR2 SYDVKM. For the CDR3, the DNA is TGTGCCAGCGGATTTCCCTTACAGGGGGGGACCACTGAAGCTTTCTTT. The encoded protein is CASGFPLQGGTTEAFF.

The rearrangement links TRBV28 to TRBJ1-3; 8 bases fit TRBD1. The CDR3 loop spans 15 amino acids. Per germline, CDR1 MDHEN and CDR2 SYDVKM. V shed 6 bases, J shed 0 bases, and the junction held 4 bases outside the gene matches. This chain's CDR3 is CASSWDRTSGNTIYF. In DNA, the CDR3 is TGTGCCAGCAGCTGGGACAGGACCTCTGGAAACACCATATATTTT.

V usage is TRBV28 and J usage is TRBJ2-7; 7 bases align to TRBD1. Looked up from germline, CDR1 is MDHEN and CDR2 is SYDVKM. Germline trimming cut 5 bases from V and 2 bases from J; bases unmatched to any gene: 12. The CDR3 has 16 residues. The CDR3, as DNA: TGTGCCAGCAGTGTCCACCCGGGACAGCCTACCTACGAGCAGTACTTC. It is translated as CASSVHPGQPTYEQYF.

V and J are TRBV9 and TRBJ2-3, with D perhaps matching TRBD1 (5 bases). Trimming cost V 0 bases and J 5 bases, with 10 bases left between them. Looked up from germline, CDR1 is SGDLS and CDR2 is YYNGEE. The CDR3 runs to 14 residues. This CDR3 reads CASSVGGRIDTQYF. Written as DNA, the CDR3 is TGTGCCAGCAGCGTAGGGGGCAGGATAGATACGCAGTATTTT.